This passage covers 29 T cell receptor beta chains from one sample sequenced in a study of identical twins. TCRdb reprocessed the 5' RACE reads via MiXCR and lists one record per CDR3 protein. Of some 260,000 distinct CDR3 sequences in the sample, around 15% are singletons; the top ten hold 8.8%. The sample taken for sequencing was memory (CD45RO+) T cells sorted from blood. The receptors stem from a woman younger than 35 in good health.

This chain connects TRBV7-8 to TRBJ2-3; no firm D call. Trimming shortened V by 5 bases and J by 2 bases, and 5 bases separated the two germline ends. CDR1 is SGHVS and CDR2 is FQNEAQ in the germline V gene. The CDR3 length is 12 residues. The CDR3 DNA follows: TGTGCCAGCAGCACGAACACAGATACGCAGTATTTT. Protein: CASSTNTDTQYF.

This clonotype was recorded many times. V usage is TRBV29-1 and J usage is TRBJ1-1, with D unclear. CDR1 is SQVTM, CDR2 ANQGSEA, per germline. Trimming took 4 bases from V and 0 from J, leaving 9 bases between them. This CDR3 has 13 residues. CDR3 sequence (DNA): TGCAGCGTTGTATCTGCCCTGAACACTGAAGCTTTCTTT. This codes for CSVVSALNTEAFF.

This clonotype was found a few times. The CDR3 bases are TGTGCCAGCAGTTTAGGTCTCTGGGGTCGCGGAAACATTCAGTACTTC. Protein: CASSLGLWGRGNIQYF. The chain couples TRBV12-3 or TRBV12-4 to TRBJ2-4; D gene uncertain. The V end was cut by 1 base, the J end by 6 bases, with 16 bases between. The CDR3 covers 16 residues.

For the CDR3, the DNA is TGTGCCAGCAGTTACTCGTTTGGTGGAGGGCTGAACACTGAAGCTTTCTTT. This gives the protein CASSYSFGGGLNTEAFF. This sequence joins TRBV6-5 and TRBJ1-1; D is unresolved. The CDR3 is made up of 17 amino acids. Germline V gives CDR1 MNHEY, CDR2 SVGAGI. Trimming pared 0 bases from V and 0 bases from J, leaving 14 bases between.

In its sample, this clonotype was seen many times. The rearrangement uses TRBV10-3 and TRBJ2-3; 7 bases map to TRBD2. CDR1 and CDR2 from the germline V gene are ENHRY and SYGVKD. V gave up 4 bases and J gave up 3 bases; unmatched junction bases: 4. The CDR3 is made up of 14 amino acids. The CDR3 loop reads CAISGDYYTDTQYF. CDR3 in DNA: TGTGCCATCAGTGGGGACTACTATACAGATACGCAGTATTTT.

The V gene is TRBV9, the J gene TRBJ2-3; 7 bases map to TRBD1. The CDR3 loop spans 15 amino acids. Germline CDR1 is SGDLS and CDR2 is YYNGEE. The junction had 8 bases not matched to a gene; V was cut back by 2 bases and J by 5 bases. CDR3 DNA sequence: TGTGCCAGCAGCGTTACAGGGGAGTGGGGAGATACGCAGTATTTT. Its translation: CASSVTGEWGDTQYF.

This clonotype came up a few times. The V and J genes are TRBV5-1 and TRBJ1-6; a possible D gene is TRBD1 (6 bases). The CDR3 length is 12 residues. Germline V gives CDR1 SGHRS, CDR2 YFSETQ. The germline V and J ends were trimmed by 4 bases and 10 bases, with 9 bases remaining between them. For the CDR3, the DNA is TGCGCCAGCAGCGCCACAGGGTCACCCCTCCACTTT. This codes for CASSATGSPLHF.

The sample holds one count of this clonotype. This rearrangement joins TRBV6-5 to TRBJ2-3, with 12 bases lining up with TRBD2. CDR1 is MNHEY and CDR2 is SVGAGI in the germline V gene. With 2 bases clipped from V and 7 bases from J, the junction kept 10 bases outside the gene matches. This CDR3 has 17 amino acids. CDR3 nucleotides: TGTGCCAGCAGTTACACGAACCCGCTAGCGGGAGGGTATACGCAGTATTTT. Translating it yields CASSYTNPLAGGYTQYF.

In its sample, this clonotype was seen a few times. The gene calls are TRBV15 and TRBJ2-7; D remains ambiguous. Germline loops: CDR1 LNHNV, CDR2 YYDKDF (reference sequence). This CDR3 has 13 residues. Trimming left V 4 bases short and J 3 bases short, with 10 bases between. CDR3 region: CATSTGPNYEQYF. The CDR3, as DNA: TGTGCCACCAGCACCGGACCGAACTACGAGCAGTACTTC.

Ten or more counts support this clonotype. The chain links TRBV6-2 or TRBV6-3 to TRBJ2-1; D perhaps matches TRBD1 (6 bases). The CDR3 runs to 17 residues. V dropped 2 bases and J dropped 3 bases, with 17 bases sitting between them. Germline CDR1 and CDR2: MNHEY and SVGEGT. The CDR3 nucleotides read TGTGCCAGCAGTTACCCACTACAGGGTTCTGTCTACAATGAGCAGTTCTTC. It translates to CASSYPLQGSVYNEQFF.

The rearrangement links TRBV5-1 to TRBJ1-1; D is unresolved. Trimming took off 1 base at V and 4 bases at J, with 8 bases between the two ends. This CDR3 contains 13 residues. The germline gives CDR1 SGHRS, CDR2 YFSETQ. CDR3 sequence reads: CASSLSTFTEAFF. CDR3 nucleotide sequence: TGCGCCAGCAGCTTGAGTACGTTCACTGAAGCTTTCTTT.

This clonotype has only a few counts. The chain links TRBV20-1 to TRBJ1-1; 9 bases match TRBD1. CDR1 is DFQATT, CDR2 SNEGSKA, per germline (reference sequence). V trimming: 6 bases; J trimming: 7 bases; junction bases outside the gene matches: 9. The CDR3 runs 13 residues. Here the CDR3 reads CSAPGQGDIEAFF. The CDR3 coding sequence is TGCAGTGCCCCGGGACAGGGTGATATTGAAGCTTTCTTT.

CDR3 coding DNA: TGTGCCACCAGTGATCCACGCGGCCCGGGCGGGGAGCTGTTTTTT. As protein: CATSDPRGPGGELFF. The gene calls are TRBV24-1 and TRBJ2-2, with no clear D. V was pared by 3 bases and J by 7 bases, with 14 bases between. Germline V gene data show CDR1 as KGHDR and CDR2 as SFDVKD. The CDR3 extends over 15 amino acids.

The V and J genes are TRBV12-3 or TRBV12-4 and TRBJ2-1; D not certain. Trimming cost V 7 bases and J 10 bases, with 17 bases left between them. CDR3 length: 13 residues. CDR3 residues: CASKTGSQGEQFF. The CDR3 DNA sequence: TGTGCCAGCAAAACCGGGTCCCAAGGAGAGCAGTTCTTC.

This clonotype was seen more than once but under ten times. Possible read error: a much larger clone is one base away. The chain links TRBV9 to TRBJ2-3; D remains unclear. From germline, CDR1 is SGDLS and CDR2 YYNGEE. The length of the CDR3 is 12 residues. Trimming stripped 4 bases from V and 3 bases from J, with 6 bases between. This chain's CDR3 is CASSFGTDTQYF. CDR3 nucleotide sequence: TGTGCCAGCAGCTTCGGGACAGATACGCAGTATTTT.

This clonotype occurred many times. The chain has TRBV20-1 and TRBJ2-5; tentative D call: TRBD2 (5 bases). The CDR3 has 12 amino acids. Germline V gene sequence: CDR1 DFQATT, CDR2 SNEGSKA (reference sequence). Trimming removed 6 bases from V and 2 bases from J, with 10 bases in between. Written as DNA, the CDR3 is TGCAGTGCGGAACTAGAACAAGAGACCCAGTACTTC. Translating it yields CSAELEQETQYF.

The gene calls are TRBV5-1 and TRBJ1-2, with 9 bases matching TRBD1. CDR3 length: 16 residues. CDR1 is SGHRS, CDR2 YFSETQ, per germline. Germline trimming cut 0 bases from V and 4 bases from J; bases unmatched to any gene: 7. The DNA of the CDR3 is TGCGCCAGCAGCTTGGGGGTCGGGGACAGGGCCTATGGCTACACCTTC. This gives the protein CASSLGVGDRAYGYTF. Together with reference TRBV5-1 and TRBJ1-2, the CDR3 gives the full variable domain: KAGVTQTPRYLIKTRGQQVTLSCSPISGHRSVSWYQQTPGQGLQFLFEYFSETQRNKGNFPGRFSGRQFSNSRSEMNVSTLELGDSALYLCASSLGVGDRAYGYTFGSGTRLTVV.

V is TRBV28 and J is TRBJ2-5; possible D gene TRBD1, 6 bases. Trimming left V 3 bases short and J 5 bases short, with 16 bases between. Germline V gives CDR1 MDHEN, CDR2 SYDVKM. The CDR3 spans 15 residues. CDR3 DNA: TGTGCCAGCAGTTTCGGACAGTGGGGGATTGAGACCCAGTACTTC. Its protein product is CASSFGQWGIETQYF.

The chain recombines TRBV5-1 with TRBJ1-1, with D perhaps matching TRBD1 (6 bases). With 9 bases removed from V and 8 bases from J, the gap between germline ends came to 17 bases. CDR3 length: 12 amino acids. Germline loops: CDR1 SGHRS, CDR2 YFSETQ. The CDR3 sequence: CATRDIQTEAFF. The CDR3, as DNA: TGCGCCACTCGGGACATCCAAACGGAAGCTTTCTTT.

This clonotype was seen repeatedly, ten times or more. The chain couples TRBV4-1 to TRBJ1-5; D is perhaps TRBD1 (5 bases). With 4 bases removed from V and 4 bases from J, the gap between germline ends came to 11 bases. This CDR3 is 14 amino acids long. Germline CDR1 reads MGHRA; CDR2 reads YSYEKL. The CDR3 nucleotides are TGCGCCAGCAGCCCCGGGACCGCTAATCAGCCCCAGCATTTT. As protein: CASSPGTANQPQHF.

The genes are TRBV7-8 and TRBJ2-5, with 7 bases lining up with TRBD1. V lost 5 bases to trimming and J lost 2 bases; unmatched junction nucleotides: 8. Germline-derived CDR1 and CDR2 are SGHVS and FQNEAQ. The CDR3 length is 15 residues. In DNA, the CDR3 is TGTGCCAGCAGCGTCCAACCGGGACAGCAAGAGACCCAGTACTTC. As protein: CASSVQPGQQETQYF.

This clonotype has only a few counts. V gene TRBV15 combines with J gene TRBJ2-3, with D possibly matching TRBD2 (6 bases). The CDR3 consists of 12 residues. CDR1 is LNHNV and CDR2 is YYDKDF in the germline V gene (reference sequence). The V gene lost 3 bases and the J gene lost 9 bases, with 10 bases spanning the gap. CDR3 sequence (DNA): TGTGCCACCAGCAGGGAAGGGAGGACGCAGTATTTT. This sequence encodes CATSREGRTQYF. Full variable domain (rest looked up from reference TRBV15 and TRBJ2-3): DAMVIQNPRYQVTQFGKPVTLSCSQTLNHNVMYWYQQKSSQAPKLLFHYYDKDFNNEADTPDNFQSRRPNTSFCFLDIRSPGLGDTAMYLCATSREGRTQYFGPGTRLTVL.

This clonotype was seen at least ten times. The chain employs TRBV7-3 and TRBJ1-6; 9 nucleotides agree with TRBD1. V lost 3 bases and J lost 3; bases outside the gene matches: 0. Germline-derived CDR1 and CDR2 are SGHTA and FQGTGA. The CDR3 is 15 residues long. The CDR3 is CASSLTGGYNSPLHF. The CDR3 nucleotides are TGTGCCAGCAGCTTGACAGGGGGCTATAATTCACCCCTCCACTTT.

This clonotype was counted many times. This chain joins TRBV6-1 and TRBJ2-1, with D tentatively TRBD2 (6 bases). CDR3 length: 15 residues. V lost 1 base and J 0 bases, leaving 7 bases between the germline ends. Germline V gene lookup returns CDR1 MNHNS and CDR2 SASEGT. CDR3 residues: CASSEEAGSYNEQFF. The CDR3 DNA reads TGTGCCAGCAGTGAAGAAGCGGGCTCCTACAATGAGCAGTTCTTC.

V gene TRBV20-1 combines with J gene TRBJ1-4, with unresolved D. Germline-derived CDR1 and CDR2 are DFQATT and SNEGSKA (reference sequence). This CDR3 contains 13 residues. Trimming took off 6 bases at V and 0 bases at J, with 8 bases between the two ends. CDR3 sequence reads: CSAHGPTNEKLFF. The DNA for the CDR3 is TGCAGTGCACACGGACCAACTAATGAAAAACTGTTTTTT.

This clonotype was counted only a few times. The genes are TRBV5-1 and TRBJ1-2, with TRBD1 matching over 8 bases. In germline, CDR1 is SGHRS, CDR2 YFSETQ. The CDR3 loop spans 15 amino acids. The V and J ends lost 5 bases and 5 bases, in that order; junction bases with no gene match: 11. The CDR3 coding sequence is TGCGCCAGCAGGTCCGGGCAGGGGGCAGTTTATGGCTACACCTTC. It codes for CASRSGQGAVYGYTF.

This clonotype was counted between two and nine times. The gene calls are TRBV11-2 and TRBJ1-1; 8 bases agree with TRBD1. Germline V CDR1 and CDR2: SGHAT, FQNNGV. This CDR3 comprises 15 residues. J was trimmed by 1 base and V by 2 bases; bases with no gene match: 3. DNA of the CDR3: TGTGCCAGCAGCTTACAGGACAGGGAGAACACTGAAGCTTTCTTT. Amino acid sequence: CASSLQDRENTEAFF.

This clonotype was seen only a few times. V gene TRBV12-3 or TRBV12-4 combines with J gene TRBJ2-3, with 8 bases identical to TRBD1. V dropped 5 bases and J dropped 5; count of bases not matched to a gene: 3. The CDR3 is 13 residues long. DNA for the CDR3: TGTGCCAGCAGTCACAGGGGGAAAGATACGCAGTATTTT. Translation gives CASSHRGKDTQYF.

Ten or more counts support this clonotype. This chain connects TRBV6-1 to TRBJ2-7; maybe TRBD2 (6 bases). The CDR3 has 15 residues. The V gene lost 0 bases and the J gene lost 0 bases, with 9 bases spanning the gap. Germline V gene sequence: CDR1 MNHNS, CDR2 SASEGT. The CDR3 is CASSEANSGSYEQYF. CDR3 DNA: TGTGCCAGCAGTGAAGCGAATAGCGGCTCCTACGAGCAGTACTTC.